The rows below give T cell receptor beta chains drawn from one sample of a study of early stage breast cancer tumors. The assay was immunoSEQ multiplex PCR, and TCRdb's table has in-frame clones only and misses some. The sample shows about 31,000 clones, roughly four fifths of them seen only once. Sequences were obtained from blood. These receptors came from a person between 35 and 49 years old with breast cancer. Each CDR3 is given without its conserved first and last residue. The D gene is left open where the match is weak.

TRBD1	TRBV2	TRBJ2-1	ASSSAQGVHRQDEQF
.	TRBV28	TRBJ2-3	ASRPSWDTQY
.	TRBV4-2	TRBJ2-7	ASSRPQDPSYEQY
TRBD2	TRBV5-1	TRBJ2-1	ASSFSLTSWTEQF
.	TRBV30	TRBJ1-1	AWRKGSWTENTEAF
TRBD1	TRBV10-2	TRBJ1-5	ASRRQGDSNQPQH
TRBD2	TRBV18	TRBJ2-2	ASSPQTSGNTGELF
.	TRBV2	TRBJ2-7	ASSDGVTSSYEQY
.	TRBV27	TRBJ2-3	ASSCSRSTDTQY
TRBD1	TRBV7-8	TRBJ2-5	ASSLQTGEETQY
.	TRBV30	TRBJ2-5	AWSGSGQTQY
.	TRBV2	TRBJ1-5	ASKGGRNQPQH
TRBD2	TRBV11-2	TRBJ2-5	ASSPLAGGGETQY
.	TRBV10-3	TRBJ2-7	AISEQGPEQY
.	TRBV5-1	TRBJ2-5	ASSLGVADRQETQY
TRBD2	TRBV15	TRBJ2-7	ATSDLAGGHEQY
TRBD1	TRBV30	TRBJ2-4	AWSQQGVDIQY
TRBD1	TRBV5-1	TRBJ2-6	ASSSTPQGQSSGANVLT
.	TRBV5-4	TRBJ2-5	ASSPLGPGETQY
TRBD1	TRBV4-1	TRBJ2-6	ASSQEGQGYSGANVLT
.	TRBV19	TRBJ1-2	ASKMVGRGSFYGYT
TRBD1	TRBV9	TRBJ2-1	ASSVGANRGTEQF
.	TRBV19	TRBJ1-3	ASSTGAADTIY
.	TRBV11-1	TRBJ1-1	ASSLARYTEAF
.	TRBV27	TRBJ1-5	ASSLSATFLLVNQPQH
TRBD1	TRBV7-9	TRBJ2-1	ASSPRQGAREQF
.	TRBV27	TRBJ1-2	ASSSSALSRYT
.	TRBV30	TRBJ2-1	AWRLLPNNEQF
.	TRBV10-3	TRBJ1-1	AISERDGAAF
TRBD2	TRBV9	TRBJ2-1	ASSPGLAGMNEQF
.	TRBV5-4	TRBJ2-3	ASSFGQGCTDTQY
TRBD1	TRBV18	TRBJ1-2	ASSLEQGANYGYT
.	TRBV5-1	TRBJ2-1	ASSPTSGAGNEQF
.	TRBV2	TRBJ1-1	ASNHPGGVHTEAF
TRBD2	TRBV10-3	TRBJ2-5	AISDPKGLAETQY
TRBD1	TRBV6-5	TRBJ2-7	ASSRKGQEDYEQY
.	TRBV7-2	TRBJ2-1	ASSPGDGSLHEQF
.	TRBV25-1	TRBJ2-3	ASTPSSGTDTQY
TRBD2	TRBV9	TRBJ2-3	ASSVERDSGWTDTQY
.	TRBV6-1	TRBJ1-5	ASSEMTAAQPQH
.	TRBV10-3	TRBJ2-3	AISEASGTSTDTQY
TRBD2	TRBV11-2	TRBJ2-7	ASSLTSSGRGEQY
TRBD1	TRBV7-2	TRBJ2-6	ASSSPPGQGTTGANVLT
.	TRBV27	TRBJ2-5	ASSWRVGETQY
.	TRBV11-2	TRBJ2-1	ASSALRTDYNEQF
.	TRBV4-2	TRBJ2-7	ASSQTDTKPYEQY
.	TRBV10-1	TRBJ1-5	ASTRGGLAAPRPQH
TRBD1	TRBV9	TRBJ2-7	ASSEGQGKTYEQY
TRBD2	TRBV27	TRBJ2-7	ASSIKLAGYYEQY
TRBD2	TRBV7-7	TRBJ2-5	ASSSTSGSQETQY
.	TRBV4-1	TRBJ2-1	ASSPGLQNYNEQF